These 25 T cell receptor beta chains were sequenced from one sample in a study of CD8 T cells in ankylosing spondylitis. TCRdb re-analysed the 5' RACE reads in MiXCR, keeping a single row per CDR3 protein. There are a few hundred thousand distinct CDR3 sequences in the sample; approximately 20% occur only once, and approximately 32% lies in the top ten. The material sequenced was blood, either unsorted or a sorted T cell fraction (not recorded which). The receptors here all came from a male donor with ankylosing spondylitis or in good health (not recorded which).

This clonotype was counted only a few times. The rearrangement links TRBV6-5 to TRBJ2-2; tentatively, D is TRBD2 (5 bases). Germline V gives CDR1 MNHEY, CDR2 SVGAGI. V was pared by 2 bases and J by 5 bases, with 18 bases between. CDR3 size: 17 residues. CDR3: CASSYKPLTGDTGELFF. In DNA form, the CDR3 reads TGTGCCAGCAGTTACAAGCCACTTACCGGGGATACCGGGGAGCTGTTTTTT.

This clonotype was detected many times. The rearrangement links TRBV12-3 or TRBV12-4 to TRBJ1-3, with no clear D. Trimming pared 3 bases from V and 3 bases from J, leaving 12 bases between. The CDR3 loop spans 15 amino acids. CDR3 sequence: CASSFGPKGGNTIYF. The CDR3 nucleotides are TGTGCCAGCAGTTTCGGCCCCAAAGGTGGAAACACCATATATTTT.

CDR3 nucleotide sequence: TGTGCCAGCAGCCCGGGACTAGCGGGAGGTCGCTACGAGCAGTACTTC. Its translation: CASSPGLAGGRYEQYF. The genes are TRBV7-9 and TRBJ2-7; 15 nucleotides line up with TRBD2. The CDR3 contains 16 residues. The V gene's germline CDR1 is SEHNR and CDR2 FQNEAQ (reference sequence). V lost 5 bases, J lost 3 bases, and 5 bases stayed unmatched. The complete variable domain, with remaining parts taken from reference TRBV7-9 and TRBJ2-7, reads DTGVSQNPRHKITKRGQNVTFRCDPISEHNRLYWYRQTLGQGPEFLTYFQNEAQLEKSRLLSDRFSAERPKGSFSTLEIQRTEQGDSAMYLCASSPGLAGGRYEQYFGPGTRLTVT.

The sample holds a few counts of this clonotype. The rearrangement joins TRBV4-1 to TRBJ2-1; 7 nucleotides match TRBD2. This CDR3 spans 18 amino acids. Looked up from germline, CDR1 is MGHRA and CDR2 is YSYEKL. With 1 base clipped from V and 0 bases from J, the junction kept 9 bases outside the gene matches. CDR3 DNA sequence: TGCGCCAGCAGCCAAGTGGCTAGCGGTGAAAGCTCCTACAATGAGCAGTTCTTC. Translated, it gives CASSQVASGESSYNEQFF.

This clonotype showed up just a few times. The rearrangement uses TRBV9 and TRBJ2-2; tentative D call: TRBD2 (6 bases). V was pared by 0 bases and J by 1 base, with 10 bases between. The CDR3 totals 16 residues. The germline V gene has CDR1 SGDLS and CDR2 YYNGEE. The CDR3 loop is CASSVGGGMNTGELFF. The CDR3 DNA reads as TGTGCCAGCAGCGTAGGTGGCGGGATGAACACCGGGGAGCTGTTTTTT.

The table lists this clonotype with many counts. The chain carries TRBV14 and TRBJ2-1; 9 bases fit TRBD1. J was trimmed by 10 bases and V by 1 base; bases with no gene match: 8. CDR3 length: 15 residues. Germline V gene sequence: CDR1 SGHDN, CDR2 FVKESK. As DNA, the CDR3 is TGTGCCAGCAGCCAAGCCCCCGGGACAGGGAACGAGCAGTTCTTC. It encodes CASSQAPGTGNEQFF.

This clonotype was detected only a few times. The genes are TRBV12-3 or TRBV12-4 and TRBJ2-2; D might be TRBD2 (6 bases). The CDR3 extends over 16 amino acids. Trimming took 3 bases from V and 6 from J, leaving 17 bases between them. The CDR3 nucleotides read TGTGCCAGCAGTTTTGGCGGGGCCACACGGGCCGGGGAGCTGTTTTTT. Its protein is CASSFGGATRAGELFF.

This clonotype has only a few counts. The CDR3 nucleotides read TGTGCCAGCAGCTTAGAAGCTGGGTACCAAGAGACCCAGTACTTC. This sequence encodes CASSLEAGYQETQYF. V is TRBV11-2 and J is TRBJ2-5; D not certain. CDR3 length equals 15 residues. Between the trimmed V and J ends, which lost 0 bases and 0 bases, there was a span of 8 bases. Germline V gives CDR1 SGHAT, CDR2 FQNNGV.

This clonotype was observed a few times. The gene calls are TRBV20-1 and TRBJ1-1; no definite D call. The CDR3 is made up of 14 amino acids. Trimming shortened V by 2 bases and J by 1 base, and 11 bases separated the two germline ends. CDR1 is DFQATT, CDR2 SNEGSKA, per germline (reference sequence). The CDR3 loop is CSARRKTGNTEAFF. CDR3 coding DNA: TGCAGTGCTAGACGAAAAACCGGGAACACTGAAGCTTTCTTT.

V is TRBV9 and J is TRBJ2-1; D not resolved. V shed 0 bases and J shed 9 bases, with 25 bases lying between them. The CDR3 runs to 18 residues. Germline V gene lookup returns CDR1 SGDLS and CDR2 YYNGEE. The CDR3 loop reads CASSVARDGLGYNGEQFF. The DNA of the CDR3 is TGTGCCAGCAGCGTAGCTCGCGATGGCCTAGGATACAATGGTGAGCAGTTCTTC.

V usage is TRBV6-1 and J usage is TRBJ2-3; 8 bases agree with TRBD2. The length of the CDR3 is 16 residues. Germline CDR1 reads MNHNS; CDR2 reads SASEGT. V lost 7 bases, J lost 2 bases, and 11 bases stayed unmatched. The CDR3 nucleotides are TGTGCCAGCACCCCTGCGCGGGAGGCCTTCACAGATACGCAGTATTTT. Amino acids: CASTPAREAFTDTQYF.

This clonotype was seen just once. The chain uses TRBV6-4 and TRBJ2-7; TRBD1 is a possible D gene (5 bases). Trimming took off 7 bases at V and 2 bases at J, with 12 bases between the two ends. This CDR3 is built from 13 residues. Germline CDR1 MRHNA, CDR2 SNTAGT. The CDR3: CASNLKGPYEQYF. As DNA, the CDR3 is TGTGCCAGCAACCTTAAGGGGCCCTACGAGCAGTACTTC.

This clonotype has a handful of counts. The chain couples TRBV5-5 to TRBJ2-1; D gene uncertain. Trimming cost V 4 bases and J 9 bases, with 8 bases left between them. This CDR3 is 11 amino acids long. Looked up from germline, CDR1 is SGHKS and CDR2 is YYEKEE (reference sequence). The CDR3 loop reads CASSATLEQFF. CDR3 bases: TGTGCCAGCAGCGCCACCCTTGAGCAGTTCTTC.

V usage is TRBV20-1 and J usage is TRBJ2-1; TRBD1 matches at 9 bases. This CDR3 comprises 14 residues. The V segment lost 3 bases and the J segment 4 bases; nucleotides outside the gene matches: 4. From germline, CDR1 is DFQATT and CDR2 SNEGSKA (reference sequence). The CDR3 DNA reads as TGCAGTGCTAGGGACAGGGGCCAATACAATGAGCAGTTCTTC. Translating it yields CSARDRGQYNEQFF.

The chain is built from TRBV7-8 and TRBJ2-3, with no clear D. Germline V CDR1 and CDR2: SGHVS, FQNEAQ. The CDR3 length is 15 residues. Trimming removed 5 bases from V and 3 bases from J, with 15 bases in between. The CDR3 bases are TGTGCCAGCAGCCCTCCTGTCCCCTTTACAGATACGCAGTATTTT. Protein: CASSPPVPFTDTQYF.

The chain has TRBV7-8 and TRBJ2-7, with a possible D match to TRBD2 (6 bases). V was pared by 0 bases and J by 6 bases, with 12 bases between. Germline loops: CDR1 SGHVS, CDR2 FQNEAQ. The CDR3 is made up of 14 amino acids. CDR3 sequence: CASSLAGGGGEQYF. Here the CDR3 DNA reads TGTGCCAGCAGCTTAGCCGGGGGTGGAGGCGAGCAGTACTTC.

The V and J genes are TRBV7-6 and TRBJ2-7; D is undetermined. CDR1 and CDR2 from the germline V gene are SGHVS and FNYEAQ. This CDR3 is built from 16 residues. With 2 bases removed from V and 7 bases from J, the gap between germline ends came to 21 bases. The CDR3 DNA is TGTGCCAGCAGCTTAAACCGCCACCTACCTTCGGAGGAGCAGTACTTC. Its translation: CASSLNRHLPSEEQYF.

CDR3 bases: TGCGCCAGCAGCTCAACCGACAGAACCTACGAGCAGTACTTC. Protein sequence: CASSSTDRTYEQYF. This sequence joins TRBV5-1 and TRBJ2-7, with a weak D call TRBD1 (5 bases). Between the trimmed V and J ends, which lost 3 bases and 2 bases, there was a span of 12 bases. Germline V gene data show CDR1 as SGHRS and CDR2 as YFSETQ. The CDR3 sequence is 14 residues long.

This clonotype was counted between two and nine times. This chain uses TRBV7-3 with TRBJ2-3; the match to TRBD2 covers 14 bases. Germline loops: CDR1 SGHTA, CDR2 FQGTGA. The length of the CDR3 is 20 residues. Trimming at V came to 3 bases and at J to 1 base, leaving 12 bases not matched to a gene. The CDR3, as DNA: TGTGCCAGCAGCTTCGATCCAGGACTAGCGGGAGGTTCTGGCACAGATACGCAGTATTTT. Translated: CASSFDPGLAGGSGTDTQYF. Full variable domain (remainder filled in from reference TRBV7-3 and TRBJ2-3): GAGVSQTPSNKVTEKGKYVELRCDPISGHTALYWYRQSLGQGPEFLIYFQGTGAADDSGLPNDRFFAVRPEGSVSTLKIQRTERGDSAVYLCASSFDPGLAGGSGTDTQYFGPGTRLTVL.

This clonotype appeared a few times. V and J are TRBV29-1 and TRBJ2-7; D is ambiguous. The CDR3 spans 14 residues. The V gene lost 6 bases and the J gene lost 2 bases, with 17 bases spanning the gap. Looked up from germline, CDR1 is SQVTM and CDR2 is ANQGSEA. CDR3 sequence: CSVSGGAVTYEQYF. Here the CDR3 DNA reads TGCAGCGTCTCCGGCGGCGCAGTTACCTACGAGCAGTACTTC.

This clonotype came up many times. CDR3 sequence: CSAGQFEAFF. The CDR3 DNA follows: TGCAGCGCTGGACAGTTTGAAGCTTTCTTT. The rearrangement uses TRBV29-1 and TRBJ1-1; a possible D gene is TRBD1 (6 bases). The CDR3 spans 10 residues. Germline V gene sequence: CDR1 SQVTM, CDR2 ANQGSEA. The ends were cut back, 7 bases at V and 7 bases at J, with 10 bases in the middle.

The genes are TRBV19 and TRBJ2-1; D remains unclear. Per the germline V gene, CDR1 is LNHDA and CDR2 is SQIVND (reference sequence). Trimming removed 1 base from V and 4 bases from J, with 11 bases in between. This CDR3 is built from 15 residues. The chain's CDR3 is CASSIVDGPYNEQFF. As DNA, the CDR3 is TGTGCCAGTAGTATAGTCGACGGGCCTTACAATGAGCAGTTCTTC. The complete variable domain, with remaining parts taken from reference TRBV19 and TRBJ2-1, reads DGGITQSPKYLFRKEGQNVTLSCEQNLNHDAMYWYRQDPGQGLRLIYYSQIVNDFQKGDIAEGYSVSREKKESFPLTVTSAQKNPTAFYLCASSIVDGPYNEQFFGPGTRLTVL.

This clonotype has just a few counts. For the CDR3, the DNA is TGCAGCGTTGTGGCCAGCGGGAGGGGGAATGAGCAGTTCTTC. It specifies CSVVASGRGNEQFF. The V call is TRBV29-1, the J call TRBJ2-1; 10 bases agree with TRBD2. The CDR3 sequence is 14 residues long. Germline CDR1 reads SQVTM; CDR2 reads ANQGSEA. V was clipped by 4 bases and J by 7 bases; unmatched bases: 7.

The chain combines TRBV19 with TRBJ2-7, with unresolved D. The V gene's germline CDR1 is LNHDA and CDR2 SQIVND (reference sequence). The CDR3 loop spans 13 amino acids. V lost 3 bases, J lost 0 bases, and 6 bases lay in between. CDR3 protein: CASSITVSYEQYF. CDR3 DNA: TGTGCCAGTAGTATTACGGTCTCCTACGAGCAGTACTTC.

The chain uses TRBV6-5 and TRBJ2-2, with D uncertain. The CDR3 length is 15 residues. Trimming took 4 bases from V and 0 from J, leaving 9 bases between them. Germline V gene data show CDR1 as MNHEY and CDR2 as SVGAGI. DNA of the CDR3: TGTGCCAGCAGTTCCCTTCATCCGAACACCGGGGAGCTGTTTTTT. Protein sequence: CASSSLHPNTGELFF.